This T cell receptor beta chain appears in the sequencing data of a study of CD8+CD57+ T cells in acquired aplastic anemia listed by TCRdb under 2018. About the study as a whole: On average, sorted CD4+ and CD8+ cells yielded 3.2 ug of extracted DNA, with a range of about 0.19 to 30 ug. For healthy donor samples, the average read count was about 9.9 million for CD4+ cells and 11 million to 14 million for CD8+ cells. What the study reported, not specific to this receptor: Patients and healthy controls showed no significant difference in CD8+ Simpson's diversity (P=0.060). Although roughly 29 CD8+ CDR3 sequences were shared by patients and controls, these sequences appeared highly expressed in patients and within the immunodominant clones of patients.

The study deep-sequenced TCR repertoires of sorted CD4+ and CD8+ blood T cells from severe aplastic anemia patients and healthy subjects. Ficoll-Paque density gradient centrifugation was used to isolate peripheral blood mononuclear cells. Before DNA was extracted, CD4+ and CD8+ T cells were sorted using either FACS or magnetic beads. About this clonotype: Its specific antigen is unknown. No qualities accompany the bases; no much larger clone lies one base away.

TCR beta VDJ combination and CDR3 sequence profiling used genomic DNA as the template. TCR repertoire sequencing was run on an Illumina HiSeq 2000. The authors' analysis ran thus. Repertoires were assessed using TRBV/TRBJ rearrangement plots, CDR3 size and DJ length profiles, and Simpson's diversity index. The most abundant DNA sequence in the deep sequencing data was defined as the immunodominant clone. CDR3 amino acid sequences were screened for sharing across subjects and were compared with published repertoires and the VDJdb database. TCRdb handled the public reads itself, with Q25 trimming in fastp and clone calling in MiXCR, and kept productive beta chains. Rows merge per CDR3 protein into single entries with the most common DNA and genes. For this entry, the V and J calls and clone size follow TCRdb and not the study's own pipeline. Across this sample there are approximately 200,000 distinct CDR3 sequences, with 61% seen only once. The ten largest make up around 32% of the sample.

The CDR3 covers 13 residues, taking in both the cysteine and the phenylalanine. Here the CDR3 DNA is all that survives: 39 bases in frame from base 1. The germline V gene yields ENHRY for CDR1 and SYGVKD for CDR2. V is trimmed back by 6 bases and J by 5 bases, and the junction contains 4 bases that no gene match accounts for. The V and J genes are TRBV10-3 and TRBJ2-7, with 10 bases in between that match TRBD2. This clonotype was obtained from a human donor in good health. The sequenced sample was sorted CD4+, CD8+, or CD8+CD57+ T cells (not recorded which) from PBMCs. The CDR3 in this case is CAIRASGRDEQYF. The nucleotide sequence reads as follows: TGTGCCATCAGGGCTAGCGGGAGAGACGAGCAGTACTTC.